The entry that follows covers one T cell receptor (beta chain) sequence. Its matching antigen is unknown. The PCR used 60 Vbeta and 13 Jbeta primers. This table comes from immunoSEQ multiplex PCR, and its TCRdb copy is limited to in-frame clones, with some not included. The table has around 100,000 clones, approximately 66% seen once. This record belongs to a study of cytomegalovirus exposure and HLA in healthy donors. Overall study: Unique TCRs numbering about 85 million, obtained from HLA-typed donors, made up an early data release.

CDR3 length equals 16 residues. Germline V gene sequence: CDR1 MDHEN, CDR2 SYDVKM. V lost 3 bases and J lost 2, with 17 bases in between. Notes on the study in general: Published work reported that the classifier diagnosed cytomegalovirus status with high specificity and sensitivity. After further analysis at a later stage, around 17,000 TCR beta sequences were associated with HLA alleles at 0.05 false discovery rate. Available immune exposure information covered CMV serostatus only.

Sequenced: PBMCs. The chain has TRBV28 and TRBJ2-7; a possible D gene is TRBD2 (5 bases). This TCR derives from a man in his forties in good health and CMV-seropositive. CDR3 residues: CASSLIEGRLAYEQYF. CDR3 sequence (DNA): TGTGCCAGCAGTTTGATAGAGGGCAGGTTAGCCTACGAGCAGTACTTC. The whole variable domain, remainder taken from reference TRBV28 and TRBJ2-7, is DVKVTQSSRYLVKRTGEKVFLECVQDMDHENMFWYRQDPGLGLRLIYFSYDVKMKEKGDIPEGYSVSREKKERFSLILESASTNQTSMYLCASSLIEGRLAYEQYFGPGTRLTVT.